The T cell receptor (beta chain) under discussion was sequenced for a study of OX40 agonist ivuxolimab in advanced cancers. Broader study findings: In the expanded peripheral T cells, antigen specificity was never determined. Among the lowest levels of clonal expansion were found in partial responders at 0.1-3.0 mg/kg.

This CDR3 has 15 residues. V dropped 0 bases and J dropped 4; count of bases not matched to a gene: 3. Germline loops: CDR1 SGDLS, CDR2 YYNGEE. Clones were read by immunoSEQ multiplex PCR, and TCRdb kept only the in-frame ones, dropping some. The sample holds some 65,000 clones, around 87% seen once. With respect to this clone: Its antigen is undetermined.

Specimen: CD4+ or CD8+ T cells sorted from blood, collected in a trial of the OX40 agonist ivuxolimab. The chain combines TRBV9 with TRBJ1-3; 8 bases align to TRBD1. The source of this sequence is an adult with an advanced solid tumor such as melanoma, head and neck, liver or kidney cancer. The CDR3 loop is CASSVVAGGGNTIYF. DNA for the CDR3: TGTGCCAGCAGCGTAGTCGCAGGGGGCGGAAACACCATATATTTT.